Following are 16 T cell receptor beta chains from one sample sequenced in a study of OX40 agonist ivuxolimab in advanced cancers. Here immunoSEQ multiplex PCR was the method, and the copy in TCRdb shows in-frame clones only, minus some. The sample consists of about 80,000 clones, 90% of them appearing once. The sample in question was CD4+ or CD8+ T cells sorted from blood, obtained in a trial of the OX40 agonist ivuxolimab. The receptors here all came from an adult with an advanced solid tumor such as melanoma, head and neck, liver or kidney cancer.

The chain employs TRBV7-2 and TRBJ2-3; D may correspond to TRBD1 or TRBD2 (5 bases each). V was shortened by 5 bases and J by 6 bases, with 15 bases between the two germline ends. The CDR3 spans 14 residues. Looked up from germline, CDR1 is SGHTA and CDR2 is FQGNSA. This CDR3 is CASSHGTPLDTQYF. The CDR3 bases are TGTGCCAGCAGCCATGGGACCCCTCTTGATACGCAGTATTTT.

The J gene is TRBJ1-5, the V gene TRBV4-2; tentatively, D is TRBD1 (5 bases). Germline-derived CDR1 and CDR2 are LGHNA and YNFKEQ. This CDR3 spans 16 amino acids. Trimming stripped 2 bases from V and 2 bases from J, with 13 bases between. The CDR3 loop is CASSQPGTLGNQPQHF. The CDR3 nucleotides are TGTGCCAGCAGCCAACCCGGGACTTTGGGCAATCAGCCCCAGCATTTT.

V and J are TRBV18 and TRBJ2-3, with unresolved D. This CDR3 has 13 residues. From germline, CDR1 is KGHSH and CDR2 LQKENI. V was pared by 6 bases and J by 1 base, with 8 bases between. CDR3 bases: TGTGCCAGCTCCTACGAACGCACAGATACGCAGTATTTT. Its protein product is CASSYERTDTQYF.

The chain combines TRBV27 with TRBJ1-2; the D is unclear. V shed 5 bases and J shed 4 bases, with 17 bases lying between them. This CDR3 has 15 residues. CDR1 MNHEY and CDR2 SMNVEV come from the germline V gene (reference sequence). The CDR3 reads CASSPDRRQIYGYTF. The CDR3, as DNA: TGTGCCAGCAGTCCCGACCGGAGGCAGATCTATGGCTACACCTTC.

The rearrangement joins TRBV2 to TRBJ1-2; D not certain. The CDR3 length is 12 residues. Germline V gene sequence: CDR1 SNHLY, CDR2 FYNNEI. The germline V and J ends were trimmed by 7 bases and 4 bases, with 10 bases remaining between them. This CDR3 reads CASMAGTYGYTF. Here the CDR3 DNA reads TGTGCCAGCATGGCAGGAACCTATGGCTACACCTTC. The entire variable domain, with the rest obtained from reference TRBV2 and TRBJ1-2, is as follows: EPEVTQTPSHQVTQMGQEVILRCVPISNHLYFYWYRQILGQKVEFLVSFYNNEISEKSEIFDDQFSVERPDGSNFTLKIRSTKLEDSAMYFCASMAGTYGYTFGSGTRLTVV.

DNA for the CDR3: TGTGCCGTCCGGGACAGGGGATTTCGGAACACTGAAGCTTTCTTT. Translation: CAVRDRGFRNTEAFF. The rearrangement links TRBV6-6 to TRBJ1-1, with 10 bases aligning to TRBD1. CDR1 MNHNY and CDR2 SVGAGI come from the germline V gene (reference sequence). V was clipped by 11 bases and J by 1 base; unmatched bases: 10. This CDR3 is built from 15 residues.

This clone turned up a few times. The chain employs TRBV2 and TRBJ1-2; TRBD1 aligns across 7 bases. J lost 2 bases, V lost 6 bases, and 6 bases had no gene match. The CDR3 length is 14 residues. Per germline, CDR1 SNHLY and CDR2 FYNNEI. This CDR3 is CASSRETGNYGYTF. CDR3 nucleotides: TGTGCCAGCAGCCGAGAGACAGGGAACTATGGCTACACCTTC.

The rearrangement joins TRBV7-2 to TRBJ1-2; 7 nucleotides agree with TRBD1. Germline loops: CDR1 SGHTA, CDR2 FQGNSA. V dropped 8 bases and J dropped 2; count of bases not matched to a gene: 8. The CDR3 spans 14 residues. CDR3 DNA: TGTGCCAGCGCCCCCGGGACAGAGAACTATGGCTACACCTTC. This translates into CASAPGTENYGYTF.

V usage is TRBV7-2 and J usage is TRBJ2-7; D may be TRBD1 (6 bases). Germline CDR1 SGHTA, CDR2 FQGNSA. The V end was cut by 2 bases, the J end by 7 bases, with 15 bases between. The CDR3 contains 14 residues. CDR3 in DNA: TGTGCCAGCAGCTTACCGGGACACCCCGGAGAGCAGTACTTC. The encoded protein is CASSLPGHPGEQYF.

This clone has just one count. This sequence joins TRBV19 and TRBJ1-1; 8 nucleotides align to TRBD1. The junction had 7 bases not matched to a gene; V was cut back by 6 bases and J by 1 base. CDR3 length: 15 residues. Germline loops: CDR1 LNHDA, CDR2 SQIVND (reference sequence). CDR3 sequence reads: CASRGRGRSNTEAFF. The DNA for the CDR3 is TGTGCCAGTAGAGGCAGGGGGCGTTCGAACACTGAAGCTTTCTTT.

The chain joins TRBV19 to TRBJ2-3; TRBD1 is a possible D gene (6 bases). Trimming removed 4 bases at V and 4 bases at J, with 12 bases between. Per germline, CDR1 LNHDA and CDR2 SQIVND (reference sequence). This CDR3 contains 14 residues. The CDR3 nucleotides are TGTGCCAGTAGTAAACAGGGTGTCGCAGATACGCAGTATTTT. It translates to CASSKQGVADTQYF.

The V call is TRBV4-2, the J call TRBJ2-7; perhaps TRBD2 as D (5 bases). Trimming stripped 1 base from V and 6 bases from J, with 13 bases between. Germline CDR1 reads LGHNA; CDR2 reads YNFKEQ. This CDR3 is 14 amino acids long. The CDR3: CASSQVGLAVEQYF. The CDR3 DNA follows: TGTGCCAGCAGCCAAGTCGGCCTAGCCGTCGAGCAGTACTTC.

The chain is built from TRBV6-7 and TRBJ2-5; TRBD1 might be the D (8 bases). TRBV6-7 is noted as an ORF with a role that remains uncertain. This CDR3 has 14 amino acids. Deletions cut 5 bases from V and 2 bases from J, with 12 bases between. CDR3 residues: CASSKQGGQETQYF. DNA for the CDR3: TGTGCCAGCAGTAAACAGGGGGGGCAAGAGACCCAGTACTTC.

V and J are TRBV19 and TRBJ2-7; D unresolved. Deletions cut 4 bases from V and 0 bases from J, with 13 bases between. The germline gives CDR1 LNHDA, CDR2 SQIVND (reference sequence). This CDR3 region has 15 residues. The CDR3, as DNA: TGTGCCAGTAGTAGTCAAAGAGTGGGCTCCTACGAGCAGTACTTC. Protein product: CASSSQRVGSYEQYF.

A single count supports this clone. The chain combines TRBV7-2 with TRBJ2-2; D is uncertain. CDR3 length: 13 amino acids. V was shortened by 3 bases and J by 5 bases, with 7 bases between the two germline ends. The germline V gene encodes CDR1 SGHTA and CDR2 FQGNSA. The CDR3 DNA reads as TGTGCCAGCAGCTTCGTAGCTACCGGGGAGCTGTTTTTT. This gives the protein CASSFVATGELFF.

The V gene is TRBV30, the J gene TRBJ2-7; 8 bases are shared with TRBD1. The germline CDR1 and CDR2 sequences are GTSNPN and SVGIG (reference sequence). The CDR3 is made up of 12 amino acids. V was clipped by 4 bases and J by 3 bases; unmatched bases: 2. CDR3 bases: TGTGCCTGGACAGGGGGCGACTACGAGCAGTACTTC. Amino acids: CAWTGGDYEQYF.